This T cell receptor beta chain was recorded in a study of blood T cell repertoires in COVID-19. Study as a whole: COVID-19 samples from acute and convalescent phases originated in the United States, Italy and Spain. Sample material is recorded as cDNA or gDNA derived from T cells, B-cell-depleted T cells, or PBMCs.

It was during active infection that Seattle patients were enrolled and then longitudinally followed. CDR1 SQVTM and CDR2 ANQGSEA come from the germline V gene. This CDR3 comprises 14 residues. V was pared by 7 bases and J by 4 bases, with 10 bases of the junction left unmatched. Source study methods: Amplification of reference gene primers was used by the study to estimate nucleated cell counts. TCRdb's copy holds only in-frame clones and misses some; the assay was immunoSEQ multiplex PCR. V and J calls and clone size follow that table, whereas D and trimming were derived from the DNA. The data contain approximately 290,000 clones, 70% to 85% of them singletons.

J is TRBJ1-3 and V is TRBV29-1; 7 positions match TRBD1. The specimen sequenced was peripheral blood. This TCR derives from a human donor with COVID-19, enrolled during active disease. The donor label of this sample is uncertain. The DNA for the CDR3 is TGCAGCGGGACAGGATACCTGGGGGGAAACACCATATATTTT. Amino acid sequence: CSGTGYLGGNTIYF.